This paragraph covers one T cell receptor beta chain sequence. Time point here: patch test 1, 2 weeks after DPC sensitization. Treatment of the sample: therapeutic diphenylcyclopropenone sensitization with weekly scalp DPC. Donors were 18 to 70-year-old alopecia patients suitable for DPC. The source of the sample is a study of human T cells and chemical hapten exposure. Across the study: A mostly female patient group had alopecia areata, totalis or universalis.

CDR3 size: 15 residues. In germline, CDR1 is LNHDA, CDR2 SQIVND (reference sequence). V lost 6 bases to trimming and J lost 6 bases, with 18 bases between them. In TCRdb, the RACE reads were re-called with MiXCR into one record per CDR3 protein. This table has tens of thousands of distinct CDR3 sequences, about 10% appearing once. The TCR originated in a woman aged 45-65 years with alopecia areata. Some clones in this sample may be carry-over from other donors' samples. This sequence joins TRBV19 and TRBJ2-1; D possibly matches TRBD1 or TRBD2 (5 bases each). Here the sequenced sample was whole blood, taken in connection with sensitization to the hapten diphenylcyclopropenone (DPC). This chain's CDR3 is CASSSGWGGGNEQFF. In DNA, the CDR3 is TGTGCCAGTAGCTCAGGGTGGGGTGGAGGCAATGAGCAGTTCTTC. Using reference TRBV19 and TRBJ2-1 for the parts outside the CDR3, the full variable domain is DGGITQSPKYLFRKEGQNVTLSCEQNLNHDAMYWYRQDPGQGLRLIYYSQIVNDFQKGDIAEGYSVSREKKESFPLTVTSAQKNPTAFYLCASSSGWGGGNEQFFGPGTRLTVL.